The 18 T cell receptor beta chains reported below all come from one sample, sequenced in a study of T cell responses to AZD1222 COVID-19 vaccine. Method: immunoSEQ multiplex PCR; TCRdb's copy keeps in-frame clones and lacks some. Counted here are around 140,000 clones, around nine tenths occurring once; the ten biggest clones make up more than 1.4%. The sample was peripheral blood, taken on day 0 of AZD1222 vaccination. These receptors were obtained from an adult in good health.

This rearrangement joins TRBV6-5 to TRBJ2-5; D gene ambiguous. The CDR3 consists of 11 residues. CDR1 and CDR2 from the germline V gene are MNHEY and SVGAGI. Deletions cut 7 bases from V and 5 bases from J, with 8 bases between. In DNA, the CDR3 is TGTGCCAGCACCTCCCGGGAGACCCAGTACTTC. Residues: CASTSRETQYF.

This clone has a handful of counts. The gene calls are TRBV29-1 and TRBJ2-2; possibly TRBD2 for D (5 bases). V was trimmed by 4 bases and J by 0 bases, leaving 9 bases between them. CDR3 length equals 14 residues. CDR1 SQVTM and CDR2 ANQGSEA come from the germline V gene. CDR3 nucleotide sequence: TGCAGCGTTGGAGGGCTCACGAACACCGGGGAGCTGTTTTTT. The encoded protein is CSVGGLTNTGELFF.

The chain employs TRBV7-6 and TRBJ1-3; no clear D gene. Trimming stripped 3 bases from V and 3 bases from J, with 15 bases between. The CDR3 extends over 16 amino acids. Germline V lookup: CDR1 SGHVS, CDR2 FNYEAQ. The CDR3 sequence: CASSFRGGQNGNTIYF. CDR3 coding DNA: TGTGCCAGCAGCTTTCGGGGTGGGCAAAATGGAAACACCATATATTTT.

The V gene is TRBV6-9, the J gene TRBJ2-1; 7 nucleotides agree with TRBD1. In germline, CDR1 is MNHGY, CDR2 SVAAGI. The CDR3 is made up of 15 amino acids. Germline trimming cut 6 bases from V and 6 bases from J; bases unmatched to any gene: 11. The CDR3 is CASRIGTELCNEQFF. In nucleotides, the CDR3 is TGTGCCAGCAGGATAGGGACAGAACTCTGCAATGAGCAGTTCTTC.

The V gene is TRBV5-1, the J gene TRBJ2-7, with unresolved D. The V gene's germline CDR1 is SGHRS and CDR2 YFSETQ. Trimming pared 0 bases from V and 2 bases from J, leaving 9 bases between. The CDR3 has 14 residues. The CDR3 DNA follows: TGCGCCAGCAGCTTGGCGGTCCCCGCCTACGAGCAGTACTTC. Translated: CASSLAVPAYEQYF.

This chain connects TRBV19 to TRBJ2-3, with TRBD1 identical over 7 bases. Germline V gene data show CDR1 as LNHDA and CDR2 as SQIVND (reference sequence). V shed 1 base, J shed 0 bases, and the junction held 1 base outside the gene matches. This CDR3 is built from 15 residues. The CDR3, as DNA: TGTGCCAGTAGTATAGCGACAGGGAGCACAGATACGCAGTATTTT. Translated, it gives CASSIATGSTDTQYF. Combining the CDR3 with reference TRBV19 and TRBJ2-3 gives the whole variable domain DGGITQSPKYLFRKEGQNVTLSCEQNLNHDAMYWYRQDPGQGLRLIYYSQIVNDFQKGDIAEGYSVSREKKESFPLTVTSAQKNPTAFYLCASSIATGSTDTQYFGPGTRLTVL.

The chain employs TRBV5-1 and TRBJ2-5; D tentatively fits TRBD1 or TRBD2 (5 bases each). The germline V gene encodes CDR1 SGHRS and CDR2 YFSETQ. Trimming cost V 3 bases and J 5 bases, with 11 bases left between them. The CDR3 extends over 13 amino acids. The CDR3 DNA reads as TGCGCCAGCAGCTGGGTGGGGGACGAGACCCAGTACTTC. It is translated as CASSWVGDETQYF.

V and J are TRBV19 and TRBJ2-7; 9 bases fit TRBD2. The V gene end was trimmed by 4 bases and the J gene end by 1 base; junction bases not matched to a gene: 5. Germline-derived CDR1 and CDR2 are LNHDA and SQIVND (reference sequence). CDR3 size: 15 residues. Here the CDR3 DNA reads TGTGCCAGTAGTAACGCGGGAGGGCGGTCCTACGAGCAGTACTTC. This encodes CASSNAGGRSYEQYF.

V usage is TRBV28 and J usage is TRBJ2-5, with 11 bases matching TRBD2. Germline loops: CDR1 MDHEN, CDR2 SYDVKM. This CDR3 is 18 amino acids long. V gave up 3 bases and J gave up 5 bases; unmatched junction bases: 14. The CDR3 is CASSFPPSSGRAGETQYF. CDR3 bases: TGTGCCAGCAGTTTTCCCCCAAGTAGCGGGAGGGCCGGGGAGACCCAGTACTTC.

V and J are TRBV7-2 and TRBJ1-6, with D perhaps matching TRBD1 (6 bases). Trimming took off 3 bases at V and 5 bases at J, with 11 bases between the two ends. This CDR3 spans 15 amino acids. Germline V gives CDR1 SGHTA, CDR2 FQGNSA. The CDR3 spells CASSFNRVNNSPLHF. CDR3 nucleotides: TGTGCCAGCAGCTTCAACAGGGTTAATAATTCACCCCTCCACTTT.

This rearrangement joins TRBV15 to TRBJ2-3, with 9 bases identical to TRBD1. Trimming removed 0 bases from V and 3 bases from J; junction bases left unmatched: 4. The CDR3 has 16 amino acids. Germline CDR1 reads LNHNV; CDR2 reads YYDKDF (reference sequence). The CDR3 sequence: CATSRDRGQGTDTQYF. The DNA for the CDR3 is TGTGCCACCAGCAGAGATCGGGGACAGGGAACAGATACGCAGTATTTT.

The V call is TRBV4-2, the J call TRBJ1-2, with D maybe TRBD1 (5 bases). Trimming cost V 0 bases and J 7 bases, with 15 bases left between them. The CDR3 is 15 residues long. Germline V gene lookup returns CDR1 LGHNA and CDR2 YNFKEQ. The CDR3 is CASSQETGLGAGYTF. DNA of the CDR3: TGTGCCAGCAGCCAAGAAACGGGCCTAGGGGCTGGCTACACCTTC.

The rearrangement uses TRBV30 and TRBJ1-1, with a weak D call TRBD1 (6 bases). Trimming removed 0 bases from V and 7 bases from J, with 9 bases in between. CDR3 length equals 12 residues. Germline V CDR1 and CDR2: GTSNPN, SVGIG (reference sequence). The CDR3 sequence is CAWSVRTDEAFF. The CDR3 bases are TGTGCCTGGAGTGTACGGACAGATGAAGCTTTCTTT.

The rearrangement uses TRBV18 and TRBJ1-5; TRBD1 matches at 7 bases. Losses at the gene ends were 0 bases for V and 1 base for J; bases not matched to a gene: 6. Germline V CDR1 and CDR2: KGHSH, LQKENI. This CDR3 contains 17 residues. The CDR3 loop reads CASSPPRGAWSNQPQHF. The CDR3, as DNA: TGTGCCAGCTCACCACCCAGGGGGGCTTGGAGCAATCAGCCCCAGCATTTT.

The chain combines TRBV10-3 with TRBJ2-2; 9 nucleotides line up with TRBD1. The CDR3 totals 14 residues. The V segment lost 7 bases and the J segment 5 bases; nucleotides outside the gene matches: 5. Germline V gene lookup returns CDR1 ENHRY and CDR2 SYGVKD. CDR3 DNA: TGTGCCATCAAGGGGACAGGGCTGACCGGGGAGCTGTTTTTT. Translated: CAIKGTGLTGELFF.

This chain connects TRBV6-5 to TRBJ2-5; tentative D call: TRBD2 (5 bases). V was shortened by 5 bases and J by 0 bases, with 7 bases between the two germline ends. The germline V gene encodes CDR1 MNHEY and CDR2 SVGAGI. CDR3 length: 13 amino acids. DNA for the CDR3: TGTGCCAGCAGTCGGACTCACCAAGAGACCCAGTACTTC. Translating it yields CASSRTHQETQYF.

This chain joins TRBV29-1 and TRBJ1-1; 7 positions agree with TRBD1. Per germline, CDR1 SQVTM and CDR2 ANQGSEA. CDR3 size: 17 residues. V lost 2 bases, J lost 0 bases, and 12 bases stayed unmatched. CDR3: CSVELTPPGQMNTEAFF. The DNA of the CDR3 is TGCAGCGTTGAACTAACCCCCCCGGGACAGATGAACACTGAAGCTTTCTTT.

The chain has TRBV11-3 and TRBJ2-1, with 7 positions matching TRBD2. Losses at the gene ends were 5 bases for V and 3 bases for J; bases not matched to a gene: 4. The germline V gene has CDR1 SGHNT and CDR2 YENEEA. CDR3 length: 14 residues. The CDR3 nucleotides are TGTGCCAGCAGCGTTGGGGAGGGCTACAATGAGCAGTTCTTC. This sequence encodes CASSVGEGYNEQFF.